This TCR beta chain was sequenced in a study of T cell repertoires in cytomegalovirus infection. Overall study context: It was the public TCR beta signatures that indicated both CMV infection and matching HLA type.

TCRdb analysed the reads with MiXCR anew, one entry per CDR3 protein. The table lists approximately 290,000 distinct CDR3 sequences, about 23% of them singletons. The V end lost 0 bases, the J end lost 1 base, and 10 bases lay between the germline ends. The germline V gene encodes CDR1 SGDLS and CDR2 YYNGEE. This CDR3 spans 16 amino acids. Regarding this clonotype: The target antigen is unknown.

Study outcomes and limitations: Carriers of CMV and the relevant HLA type were discriminated by public TCR beta frequency. CMV-specific HLA-C-restricted TCR beta clonotypes dominated the ex vivo response.

This clonotype originated in a human donor in good health (CMV status not recorded). Some clones in this sample may be carry-over from other donors' samples. The chain joins TRBV9 to TRBJ2-2, with D tentatively TRBD2 (6 bases). Sequenced material: PBMCs. CDR3 in DNA: TGTGCCAGCAGCGTAGCCCGGGAGAGGAACACCGGGGAGCTGTTTTTT. Translated: CASSVARERNTGELFF. Full variable domain (missing parts from reference TRBV9 and TRBJ2-2): DSGVTQTPKHLITATGQRVTLRCSPRSGDLSVYWYQQSLDQGLQFLIQYYNGEERAKGNILERFSAQQFPDLHSELNLSSLELGDSALYFCASSVARERNTGELFFGEGSRLTVL.